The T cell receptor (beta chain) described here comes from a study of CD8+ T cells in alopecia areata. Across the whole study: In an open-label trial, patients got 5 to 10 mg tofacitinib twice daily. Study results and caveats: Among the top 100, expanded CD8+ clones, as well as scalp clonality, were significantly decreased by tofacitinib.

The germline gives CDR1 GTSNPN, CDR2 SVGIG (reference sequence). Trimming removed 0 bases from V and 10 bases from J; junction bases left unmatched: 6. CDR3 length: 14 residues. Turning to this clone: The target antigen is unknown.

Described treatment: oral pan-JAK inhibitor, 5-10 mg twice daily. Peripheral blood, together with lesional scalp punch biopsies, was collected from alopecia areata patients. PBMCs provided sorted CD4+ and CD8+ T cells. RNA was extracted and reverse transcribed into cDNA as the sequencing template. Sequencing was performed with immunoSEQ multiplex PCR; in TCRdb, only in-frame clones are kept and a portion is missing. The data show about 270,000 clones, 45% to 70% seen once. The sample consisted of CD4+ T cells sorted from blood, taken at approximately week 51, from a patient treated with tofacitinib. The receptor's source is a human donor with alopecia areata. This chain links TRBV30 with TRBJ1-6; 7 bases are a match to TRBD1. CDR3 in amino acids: CAWSVDRVGSPLHF. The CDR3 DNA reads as TGTGCCTGGAGTGTCGACAGGGTAGGGTCACCCCTCCACTTT.